Shown below are 9 T cell receptor beta chains from a single sample sequenced in a study of T cell repertoires in cytomegalovirus infection. The antigens for these receptors are not known. In TCRdb, the reads were re-called with MiXCR into one record per CDR3 protein. The sample contains 150,000 or so distinct CDR3 sequences, 25% to 35% of which appear only once. The source material was CD8+ T cells from cultured PBMCs, sampled from culture after CMV antigen stimulation. These receptors all stem from a human donor in good health (CMV status not recorded). Some clones in this sample may be carry-over from other donors' samples.

The V and J genes are TRBV10-3 and TRBJ2-1; TRBD2 agrees at 11 bases. V was clipped by 5 bases and J by 3 bases; unmatched bases: 9. The CDR3 is 17 amino acids. Germline V lookup: CDR1 ENHRY, CDR2 SYGVKD. The CDR3 DNA reads TGTGCCATCAGTCACGAGGTAGCGGGGGGGATCTACAATGAGCAGTTCTTC. Translating gives CAISHEVAGGIYNEQFF.

The chain employs TRBV12-3 or TRBV12-4 and TRBJ1-1; 7 nucleotides line up with TRBD1. The CDR3 length is 14 residues. The V gene end was trimmed by 7 bases and the J gene end by 2 bases; junction bases not matched to a gene: 7. The CDR3 nucleotides are TGTGCCAGCACTCCGACAGGGAAAAACACTGAAGCTTTCTTT. Its translation is CASTPTGKNTEAFF.

There are a few counts of this clonotype. This chain links TRBV7-9 with TRBJ1-1; 7 bases fit TRBD1. The CDR3 has 14 amino acids. In germline, CDR1 is SEHNR, CDR2 FQNEAQ (reference sequence). The trim removed 5 bases at V and 8 bases at J, leaving 11 bases unmatched. The CDR3 coding sequence is TGTGCCAGCAGCCGAATACAGGGGCTCGTGGAAGCTTTCTTT. Its translation: CASSRIQGLVEAFF.

The V and J genes are TRBV7-4 and TRBJ1-1; D gene unclear. The CDR3 extends over 13 amino acids. V lost 2 bases and J lost 4, with 8 bases in between. The germline CDR1 and CDR2 sequences are SGHVT and SQSDAQ. The CDR3 is CASSLPGSTEAFF. The CDR3 coding sequence is TGTGCCAGCAGCTTACCCGGTAGCACTGAAGCTTTCTTT.

This clonotype was seen at least ten times. The rearrangement joins TRBV12-3 or TRBV12-4 to TRBJ1-1; D may be TRBD1 (5 bases). The CDR3 contains 18 residues. The V end lost 5 bases, the J end lost 1 base, and 23 bases lay between the germline ends. In DNA, the CDR3 is TGTGCCAGCAGTAAGGGGACGGCACTGGATTTTTCGAACACTGAAGCTTTCTTT. It translates to CASSKGTALDFSNTEAFF.

The chain employs TRBV19 and TRBJ2-3; TRBD2 agrees at 7 bases. The CDR3 consists of 15 residues. Per the germline V gene, CDR1 is LNHDA and CDR2 is SQIVND (reference sequence). The V and J ends lost 4 bases and 1 base, in that order; junction bases with no gene match: 5. The CDR3: CASSSLAVGTDTQYF. The CDR3 DNA reads as TGTGCCAGTAGTAGCCTAGCGGTTGGCACAGATACGCAGTATTTT. The full variable domain, its missing parts supplied by reference TRBV19 and TRBJ2-3, is DGGITQSPKYLFRKEGQNVTLSCEQNLNHDAMYWYRQDPGQGLRLIYYSQIVNDFQKGDIAEGYSVSREKKESFPLTVTSAQKNPTAFYLCASSSLAVGTDTQYFGPGTRLTVL.

This clonotype was recorded at least ten times. The chain couples TRBV19 to TRBJ1-2; a possible D gene is TRBD1 (5 bases). V was pared by 6 bases and J by 6 bases, with 20 bases between. Germline values: CDR1 LNHDA, CDR2 SQIVND (reference sequence). This CDR3 is 15 amino acids long. CDR3 in DNA: TGTGCCAGTAGGGGGGGAATGGTAAAGCCCCATGGCTACACCTTC. Translating it yields CASRGGMVKPHGYTF. Drawing the rest from reference TRBV19 and TRBJ1-2, the complete variable domain is DGGITQSPKYLFRKEGQNVTLSCEQNLNHDAMYWYRQDPGQGLRLIYYSQIVNDFQKGDIAEGYSVSREKKESFPLTVTSAQKNPTAFYLCASRGGMVKPHGYTFGSGTRLTVV.

This clonotype occurred a few times. J is TRBJ2-3 and V is TRBV27; D is undetermined. Germline values: CDR1 MNHEY, CDR2 SMNVEV (reference sequence). Trimming cost V 5 bases and J 2 bases, with 2 bases left between them. This CDR3 is 11 amino acids long. The CDR3 DNA reads TGTGCCAGCAGTACCACAGATACGCAGTATTTT. The encoded protein is CASSTTDTQYF.

CDR3 nucleotides: TGTGCCAGCAGTTTAAGGGCAGGGACCGATGAAAAACTGTTTTTT. It translates to CASSLRAGTDEKLFF. The rearrangement joins TRBV12-3 or TRBV12-4 to TRBJ1-4; D perhaps matches TRBD1 (5 bases). CDR3 length: 15 residues. Between the trimmed V and J ends, which lost 2 bases and 6 bases, there was a span of 13 bases.